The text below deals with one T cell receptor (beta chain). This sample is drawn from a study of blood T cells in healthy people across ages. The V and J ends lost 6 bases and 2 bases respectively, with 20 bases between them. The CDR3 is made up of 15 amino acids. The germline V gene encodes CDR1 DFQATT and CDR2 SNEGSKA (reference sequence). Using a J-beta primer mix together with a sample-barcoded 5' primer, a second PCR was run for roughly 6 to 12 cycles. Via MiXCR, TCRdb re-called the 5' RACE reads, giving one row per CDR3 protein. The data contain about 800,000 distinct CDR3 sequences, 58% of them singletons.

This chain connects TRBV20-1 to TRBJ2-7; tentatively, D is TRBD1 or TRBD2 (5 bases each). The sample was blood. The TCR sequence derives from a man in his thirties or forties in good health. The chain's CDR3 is CSAVDVGDPTYEQYF. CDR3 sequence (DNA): TGCAGTGCGGTAGATGTGGGGGATCCAACCTACGAGCAGTACTTC.